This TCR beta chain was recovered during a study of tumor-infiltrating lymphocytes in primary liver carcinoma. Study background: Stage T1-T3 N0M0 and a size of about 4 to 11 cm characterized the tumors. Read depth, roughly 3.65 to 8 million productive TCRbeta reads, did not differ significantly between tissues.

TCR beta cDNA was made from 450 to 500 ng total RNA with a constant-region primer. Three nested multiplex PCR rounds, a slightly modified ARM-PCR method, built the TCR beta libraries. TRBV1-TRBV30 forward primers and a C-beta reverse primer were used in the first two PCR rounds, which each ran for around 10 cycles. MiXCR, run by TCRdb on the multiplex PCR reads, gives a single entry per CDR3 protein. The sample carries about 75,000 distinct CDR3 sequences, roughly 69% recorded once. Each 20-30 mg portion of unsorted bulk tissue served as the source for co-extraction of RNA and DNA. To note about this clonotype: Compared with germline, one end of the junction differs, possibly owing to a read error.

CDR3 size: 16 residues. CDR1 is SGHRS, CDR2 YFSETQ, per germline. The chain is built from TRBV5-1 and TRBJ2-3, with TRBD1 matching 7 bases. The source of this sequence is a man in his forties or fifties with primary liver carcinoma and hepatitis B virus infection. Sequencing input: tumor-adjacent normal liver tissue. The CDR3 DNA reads TGCGGCAGCTGCTTGGGCTCAGGGGGAGTTCCAGATACGCAGTATTTT. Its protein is CGSCLGSGGVPDTQYF.